A selection of T cell receptor beta chains follows, all from one sample in a study of blood T cell repertoires in COVID-19. Sequencing used immunoSEQ multiplex PCR; TCRdb keeps in-frame clones, though not all of them. The sample carries under 250,000 clones, roughly 82% recorded once. The sample was peripheral blood. The receptors were gathered from a woman older than 75 with COVID-19, enrolled during active disease. Each CDR3 is given with its conserved first and last residue. The D gene is left open where the match is weak. Only some rows state a clone size, as once, few, many or a class for expanded clones.

d_call clone_size j_call v_call cdr3_aa cdr3_nt
TRBD1 . TRBJ1-1 TRBV5-5 CASSLWTGMNTEAFF TGTGCCAGCAGCTTGTGGACAGGCATGAACACTGAAGCTTTCTTT
TRBD2 . TRBJ2-2 TRBV7-2 CASSQRTSLEARAGELFF TGTGCCAGCAGCCAAAGGACTAGTTTGGAGGCAAGGGCCGGGGAGCTGTTTTTT
TRBD1 . TRBJ2-1 TRBV10-3 CAISKGQDNEQFF TGTGCCATCAGTAAGGGACAGGACAATGAGCAGTTCTTC
. . TRBJ1-3 TRBV5-6 CASSLALGVGNTIYF TGTGCCAGCAGCTTGGCGCTCGGGGTCGGAAACACCATATATTTT
TRBD1 . TRBJ1-1 TRBV5-1 CASSLGGQGGTEAFF TGCGCCAGCAGCTTGGGGGGACAGGGAGGAACTGAAGCTTTCTTT
TRBD1 . TRBJ1-6 TRBV7-8 CASSLGDTGGGSPLHF TGTGCCAGCAGCTTAGGAGATACAGGGGGCGGCTCACCCCTCCACTTT
. . TRBJ1-3 TRBV28 CASSPGHTYSGNTIYF TGTGCCAGCAGTCCGGGACATACCTACTCTGGAAACACCATATATTTT
TRBD1 few TRBJ1-2 TRBV7-9 CASSSDRFGGYTF TGTGCCAGCAGCTCGGACAGGTTTGGGGGCTACACCTTC
. . TRBJ1-1 TRBV28 CASPPSTGRANTEAFF TGTGCCAGCCCCCCTTCGACGGGGAGGGCTAACACTGAAGCTTTCTTT
TRBD1 . TRBJ2-5 TRBV19 CASSLTGEETQYF TGTGCCAGTAGCTTGACAGGGGAGGAGACCCAGTACTTC
. . TRBJ1-2 TRBV11-2 CASSPGVVAGYTF TGTGCCAGCAGCCCCGGGGTGGTTGCTGGCTACACCTTC
. . TRBJ1-1 TRBV18 CASSPLTDSSNTEAFF TGTGCCAGCTCACCACTTACGGACAGCTCGAACACTGAAGCTTTCTTT
. . TRBJ1-1 TRBV7-2 CASSFGGGGVGNTEAFF TGTGCCAGCAGCTTCGGGGGAGGAGGGGTGGGGAACACTGAAGCTTTCTTT
. few TRBJ1-3 TRBV7-8 CASSFASYQDTIYF TGTGCCAGCAGCTTCGCCAGTTACCAGGACACCATATATTTT
. . TRBJ2-5 TRBV9 CASSFSGPETQYF TGTGCCAGCAGCTTTAGCGGTCCAGAGACCCAGTACTTC
TRBD1 . TRBJ2-5 TRBV12-3/TRBV12-4 CASSTGGRETQYF TGTGCCAGCAGCACAGGGGGCCGAGAGACCCAGTACTTC
TRBD1 . TRBJ1-4 TRBV6-1 CASSVHTGGTNEKLFF TGTGCCAGCAGTGTCCACACAGGGGGCACTAATGAAAAACTGTTTTTT
TRBD2 . TRBJ2-3 TRBV6-5 CASKAVRGADTQYF TGTGCCAGTAAAGCAGTCCGGGGGGCAGATACGCAGTATTTT
. few TRBJ1-3 TRBV28 CASNSFSGNTIYF TGTGCCAGCAATAGTTTCTCTGGAAACACCATATATTTT
TRBD2 . TRBJ2-5 TRBV7-2 CASSSAGGAGVLLTQYF TGTGCCAGCAGCTCCGCGGGGGGGGCGGGGGTACTGTTGACCCAGTACTTC
. . TRBJ2-3 TRBV2 CASRLGRVGGDTQYF TGTGCCAGCAGACTTGGGAGAGTCGGCGGGGATACGCAGTATTTT
TRBD2 . TRBJ2-5 TRBV7-7 CASSYLAGGQETQYF TGTGCCAGCAGCTACCTAGCGGGGGGGCAAGAGACCCAGTACTTC
TRBD2 . TRBJ2-3 TRBV5-4 CASSELAGGLGQYF TGTGCCAGCAGCGAACTAGCGGGGGGGCTCGGGCAGTATTTT
. . TRBJ1-1 TRBV6-5 CASSPRVGTEAFF TGTGCCAGCAGCCCCAGGGTGGGCACTGAAGCTTTCTTT
. . TRBJ2-1 TRBV15 CATSISGAPYNEQFF TGTGCCACCAGCATTAGCGGTGCCCCCTACAATGAGCAGTTCTTC
. . TRBJ2-5 TRBV7-2 CASSIPDKQETQYF TGTGCCAGCAGCATCCCGGACAAGCAAGAGACCCAGTACTTC
. . TRBJ1-5 TRBV19 CASSGYEGNQPQHF TGTGCCAGTAGCGGGTATGAGGGCAATCAGCCCCAGCATTTT
TRBD1 once TRBJ2-3 TRBV4-3 CASSDRGVGADTQYF TGCGCCAGCAGCGACAGGGGTGTAGGTGCAGATACGCAGTATTTT
. . TRBJ1-4 TRBV6-1 CASSEQGWEKLFF TGTGCCAGCAGTGAACAGGGCTGGGAAAAACTGTTTTTT
. . TRBJ1-2 TRBV9 CASSVDPGYGYTF TGTGCCAGCAGCGTAGATCCGGGCTATGGCTACACCTTC
. . TRBJ2-7 TRBV21-1 CASSYSYEQYF TGTGCCAGCAGCTACTCCTACGAGCAGTACTTC
. . TRBJ1-4 TRBV7-6 CASSQSSPGVEKLFF TGTGCCAGCAGCCAGAGTTCCCCGGGGGTTGAAAAACTGTTTTTT
. . TRBJ1-2 TRBV19 CASSIPGYGYTF TGTGCCAGTAGTATACCAGGGTATGGCTACACCTTC
TRBD1 . TRBJ1-1 TRBV10-3 CAISESSPTGGNTEAFF TGTGCCATCAGTGAGTCATCCCCGACAGGGGGGAACACTGAAGCTTTCTTT
. . TRBJ1-1 TRBV28 CASSLGGGPEAFF TGTGCCAGCAGTTTAGGGGGGGGGCCTGAAGCTTTCTTT
TRBD1 . TRBJ2-2 TRBV3-1/TRBV3-2 CASSPRRTGAGELFF TGTGCCAGCAGCCCCAGGAGAACAGGGGCCGGGGAGCTGTTTTTT
TRBD2 . TRBJ2-2 TRBV5-4 CASSPRLAGDTGELFF TGTGCCAGCAGCCCAAGACTAGCGGGGGACACCGGGGAGCTGTTTTTT
. . TRBJ1-5 TRBV4-2 CASSQGDTDSNQPQHF TGTGCCAGCAGCCAAGGGGACACAGATAGCAATCAGCCCCAGCATTTT
TRBD1 . TRBJ1-2 TRBV7-2 CASSFGTGMQGNYGYTF TGTGCCAGCAGCTTCGGGACAGGGATGCAGGGTAACTATGGCTACACCTTC
. . TRBJ1-1 TRBV18 CASSPQGGNTEAFF TGTGCCAGCTCACCGCAAGGGGGGAACACTGAAGCTTTCTTT
. . TRBJ2-7 TRBV25-1 CASSEWGTHSYEQYF TGTGCCAGCAGTGAATGGGGGACACACTCCTACGAGCAGTACTTC
TRBD1 . TRBJ1-2 TRBV28 CASSPGTGAGGYTF TGTGCCAGCAGTCCCGGGACAGGGGCAGGGGGCTACACCTTC
TRBD2 . TRBJ2-1 TRBV6-5 CASSYSRRGANNEQFF TGTGCCAGCAGTTACTCGAGGCGGGGGGCGAACAATGAGCAGTTCTTC
TRBD2 . TRBJ2-7 TRBV2 CASSGPGSPGGGSYEQYF TGTGCCAGCAGTGGCCCGGGGAGTCCGGGGGGGGGATCCTACGAGCAGTACTTC
. . TRBJ1-2 TRBV24-1 CATSEGHAFTF TGTGCCACCAGTGAAGGACACGCTTTCACCTTC
TRBD2 . TRBJ2-1 TRBV7-2 CASILTSGGSSYNEQFF TGTGCCAGCATCCTAACTAGCGGGGGGAGCTCCTACAATGAGCAGTTCTTC
. . TRBJ1-1 TRBV5-5 CASSLVVGTTEAFF TGTGCCAGCAGCTTGGTAGTGGGCACCACTGAAGCTTTCTTT